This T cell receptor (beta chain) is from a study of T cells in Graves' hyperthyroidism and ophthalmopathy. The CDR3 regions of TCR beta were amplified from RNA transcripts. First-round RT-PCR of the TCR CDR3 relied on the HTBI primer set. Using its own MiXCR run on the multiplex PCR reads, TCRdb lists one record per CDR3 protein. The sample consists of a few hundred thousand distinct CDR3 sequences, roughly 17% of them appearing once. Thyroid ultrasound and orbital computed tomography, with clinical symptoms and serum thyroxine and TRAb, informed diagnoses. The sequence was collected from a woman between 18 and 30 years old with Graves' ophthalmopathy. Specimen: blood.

Here the CDR3 DNA reads TGTGCCAGCAGCGGCCTGAAGAGGGTCGGCTACACCTTC. Protein product: CASSGLKRVGYTF. This chain connects TRBV5-5 to TRBJ1-2, with unresolved D. The CDR3 runs to 13 residues. The V end lost 4 bases, the J end lost 8 bases, and 15 bases lay between the germline ends. Germline-derived CDR1 and CDR2 are SGHKS and YYEKEE (reference sequence).